The 26 T cell receptor beta chains listed next were all sequenced from one sample in a study of T cell responses to AZD1222 COVID-19 vaccine. Sequenced by immunoSEQ multiplex PCR; TCRdb stores in-frame clones only, minus some. Of fewer than 100,000 clones listed, about 83% were seen once; the top ten hold around 10%. The material was peripheral blood, obtained 28 days after the second AZD1222 dose. These receptors came from an adult who received the AZD1222 COVID-19 vaccine.

In its sample, this clone was seen a few times. The chain is built from TRBV29-1 and TRBJ1-2; 7 nucleotides agree with TRBD1. This CDR3 region has 13 residues. Trimming at V came to 7 bases and at J to 8 bases, leaving 13 bases not matched to a gene. Germline loops: CDR1 SQVTM, CDR2 ANQGSEA. CDR3: CSAHLRDSFGYTF. The DNA of the CDR3 is TGCAGCGCCCACCTAAGGGACAGCTTCGGCTACACCTTC.

The chain links TRBV28 to TRBJ1-5, with D possibly being TRBD1 (6 bases). The CDR3 sequence is 14 residues long. Deletions cut 7 bases from V and 5 bases from J, with 15 bases between. From germline, CDR1 is MDHEN and CDR2 SYDVKM. For the CDR3, the DNA is TGTGCCAGCAAAATCACAGGGCCGGATCAGCCCCAGCATTTT. Protein: CASKITGPDQPQHF.

This clone was observed a single time. As DNA, the CDR3 is TGTGCCAGCAGTTCCAGGGGTCAGCCCCAGCATTTT. This codes for CASSSRGQPQHF. J is TRBJ1-5 and V is TRBV27; D is possibly TRBD1 (6 bases). The V end lost 4 bases, the J end lost 6 bases, and 7 bases lay between the germline ends. CDR1 is MNHEY, CDR2 SMNVEV, per germline (reference sequence). CDR3 length: 12 residues.

The rearrangement links TRBV25-1 to TRBJ2-5; maybe TRBD1 (6 bases). This CDR3 has 16 residues. V lost 4 bases and J 4 bases, leaving 19 bases between the germline ends. Germline V lookup: CDR1 MGHDK, CDR2 SYGVNS. The DNA of the CDR3 is TGTGCCAGCAGTGGATGGGGGCGGCCCGGCGGAGAGACCCAGTACTTC. Its translation: CASSGWGRPGGETQYF.

CDR3 DNA sequence: TGTGCCAGCAGCGTAGGCCAGGGGATGTACGGAAACACCATATATTTT. Translated, it gives CASSVGQGMYGNTIYF. The V call is TRBV9, the J call TRBJ1-3; a weak D match, TRBD1 (6 bases). V lost 0 bases to trimming and J lost 4 bases, with 14 bases between them. Germline V gene data show CDR1 as SGDLS and CDR2 as YYNGEE. CDR3 size: 16 residues.

The chain has TRBV2 and TRBJ2-1; 8 positions match TRBD1. This CDR3 is 15 amino acids long. Germline CDR1 is SNHLY and CDR2 is FYNNEI. The ends lost 4 bases at V and 2 bases at J; junction bases unmatched: 4. CDR3 in DNA: TGTGCCAGCAGTGGCCGGGACAGGCCCTACAATGAGCAGTTCTTC. Translated: CASSGRDRPYNEQFF.

This clone was recorded only once. The gene calls are TRBV28 and TRBJ1-5; unclear D gene. This CDR3 is 13 amino acids long. The germline V gene has CDR1 MDHEN and CDR2 SYDVKM. Deletions cut 2 bases from V and 6 bases from J, with 8 bases between. In DNA, the CDR3 is TGTGCCAGCAGTTTAGTCCAGAGTCAGCCCCAGCATTTT. Amino acids: CASSLVQSQPQHF.

The chain is built from TRBV5-8 and TRBJ1-2; tentatively, D is TRBD1 (6 bases). Per the germline V gene, CDR1 is SGHTS and CDR2 is YDEGEE. V was pared by 4 bases and J by 7 bases, with 14 bases between. There are 13 residues in the CDR3. The DNA for the CDR3 is TGTGCCAGCAGCCAGGACAGAGCCGGTGGCTACACCTTC. Translating gives CASSQDRAGGYTF.

The chain is built from TRBV6-5 and TRBJ1-4; no clear D gene. From germline, CDR1 is MNHEY and CDR2 SVGAGI. V gave up 6 bases and J gave up 8 bases, with 16 bases separating them. CDR3 length: 14 amino acids. DNA for the CDR3: TGTGCCAGCAGGAAAGAGCGGGAAGGGGAAAAACTGTTTTTT. This sequence encodes CASRKEREGEKLFF.

The rearrangement links TRBV20-1 to TRBJ1-3; D remains ambiguous. The CDR3 spans 11 residues. V lost 3 bases and J 3 bases, leaving 3 bases between the germline ends. Germline values: CDR1 DFQATT, CDR2 SNEGSKA (reference sequence). CDR3: CSASHGNTIYF. DNA for the CDR3: TGCAGTGCTAGTCATGGAAACACCATATATTTT.

The chain has TRBV28 and TRBJ1-5; TRBD1 agrees at 8 bases. The trim removed 8 bases at V and 5 bases at J, leaving 8 bases unmatched. CDR1 and CDR2 from the germline V gene are MDHEN and SYDVKM. This CDR3 comprises 14 residues. The CDR3 here is CASLTGQEYQPQHF. The CDR3 DNA reads TGTGCCAGCCTGACGGGACAGGAATATCAGCCCCAGCATTTT.

This rearrangement joins TRBV9 to TRBJ2-7; 15 positions match TRBD2. Germline CDR1 is SGDLS and CDR2 is YYNGEE. V trimming: 4 bases; J trimming: 4 bases; junction bases outside the gene matches: 6. The length of the CDR3 is 16 residues. The chain's CDR3 is CASSSGLAGGMYEQYF. The CDR3, as DNA: TGTGCCAGCAGCTCCGGACTAGCGGGGGGGATGTACGAGCAGTACTTC.

V usage is TRBV6-1 and J usage is TRBJ2-3; D may be TRBD2 (6 bases). The CDR3 runs 17 residues. V lost 3 bases and J lost 1, with 17 bases in between. Germline CDR1 and CDR2: MNHNS and SASEGT. The CDR3 sequence: CASSEEPGLIGTDTQYF. CDR3 bases: TGTGCCAGCAGTGAGGAGCCGGGACTCATAGGCACAGATACGCAGTATTTT.

J is TRBJ1-2 and V is TRBV7-9, with TRBD1 as a possible D gene (6 bases). Per germline, CDR1 SEHNR and CDR2 FQNEAQ (reference sequence). The germline V and J ends were trimmed by 1 base and 8 bases, with 11 bases remaining between them. CDR3 length: 13 amino acids. The CDR3 region has the DNA TGTGCCAGCAGCTTAGACAGGGCGAAAGGCTACACCTTC. It translates to CASSLDRAKGYTF.

This clone appeared once. The chain links TRBV6-4 to TRBJ2-3, with 8 bases that match TRBD2. CDR1 is MRHNA and CDR2 is SNTAGT in the germline V gene. Unmatched junction bases numbered 4, after V lost 6 bases and J lost 2 bases. This CDR3 is 14 amino acids long. CDR3 sequence (DNA): TGTGCCAGCAGCGATAGCGGGGACACAGATACGCAGTATTTT. It specifies CASSDSGDTDTQYF.

The chain links TRBV2 to TRBJ1-2; D ambiguous. V gave up 4 bases and J gave up 5 bases, with 11 bases separating them. Germline CDR1 reads SNHLY; CDR2 reads FYNNEI. The CDR3 spans 13 residues. CDR3 sequence: CASSATEYYGYTF. CDR3 bases: TGTGCCAGCAGTGCTACAGAATATTATGGCTACACCTTC.

The CDR3 DNA is TGTGCCAGCTCACGGGCCGCACGGGAAGGAGAAAGTGGAGGCTACACCTTC. It encodes CASSRAAREGESGGYTF. V gene TRBV18 combines with J gene TRBJ1-2, with D unresolved. The germline V gene has CDR1 KGHSH and CDR2 LQKENI. The CDR3 is 17 residues long. Deletions cut 4 bases from V and 8 bases from J, with 26 bases between.

This clone was found once. The chain employs TRBV19 and TRBJ1-1, with D maybe TRBD1 (5 bases). Germline V gene data show CDR1 as LNHDA and CDR2 as SQIVND (reference sequence). Trimming cost V 7 bases and J 4 bases, with 16 bases left between them. The CDR3 loop spans 14 amino acids. The CDR3: CASTSGGAGTEAFF. CDR3 sequence (DNA): TGTGCCAGTACCTCGGGAGGGGCCGGCACTGAAGCTTTCTTT.

The chain employs TRBV18 and TRBJ2-5, with TRBD2 matching over 11 bases. The CDR3 is 16 amino acids. Germline trimming cut 0 bases from V and 4 bases from J; bases unmatched to any gene: 4. Germline-derived CDR1 and CDR2 are KGHSH and LQKENI. The CDR3 DNA is TGTGCCAGCTCACCACCTACGACTAGCGGGATAGAGACCCAGTACTTC. Its protein is CASSPPTTSGIETQYF.

The CDR3 region has the DNA TGTGCCAGCAGCTTAGTAGGGGGACACACCCAAGAGACCCAGTACTTC. Protein sequence: CASSLVGGHTQETQYF. The rearrangement joins TRBV7-2 to TRBJ2-5; a weak D match, TRBD1 (6 bases). With 1 base removed from V and 1 base from J, the gap between germline ends came to 13 bases. The CDR3 is 16 residues long. Germline V gene lookup returns CDR1 SGHTA and CDR2 FQGNSA.

The chain combines TRBV30 with TRBJ1-4, with TRBD1 identical over 9 bases. The germline V gene has CDR1 GTSNPN and CDR2 SVGIG (reference sequence). The CDR3 covers 15 residues. The trim removed 1 base at V and 7 bases at J, leaving 7 bases unmatched. CDR3 coding DNA: TGTGCCTGGAGTGCCGGACAGGGGAAGGGTGAAAAACTGTTTTTT. Its translation: CAWSAGQGKGEKLFF.

The J gene is TRBJ1-4, the V gene TRBV5-1; D is ambiguous. Trimming stripped 0 bases from V and 5 bases from J, with 14 bases between. The length of the CDR3 is 16 residues. The germline gives CDR1 SGHRS, CDR2 YFSETQ. The CDR3 DNA reads TGCGCCAGCAGCTTGGTATCGGAGGGAAAAAATGAAAAACTGTTTTTT. Amino acid sequence: CASSLVSEGKNEKLFF.

This clone was detected only a few times. This sequence joins TRBV27 and TRBJ1-2; a possible D gene is TRBD1 (6 bases). The germline V gene has CDR1 MNHEY and CDR2 SMNVEV (reference sequence). Trimming removed 6 bases from V and 3 bases from J, with 17 bases in between. This CDR3 region has 15 residues. CDR3 loop: CASRLAGVEDYGYTF. The CDR3 region has the DNA TGTGCCAGCAGACTGGCAGGGGTTGAAGACTATGGCTACACCTTC.

The J gene is TRBJ1-6, the V gene TRBV6-5, with 10 bases fitting TRBD1. V was clipped by 2 bases and J by 8 bases; unmatched bases: 6. Germline lookup yields CDR1 MNHEY and CDR2 SVGAGI. This CDR3 comprises 16 residues. This CDR3 is CASSYLLGTGDSPLHF. In DNA form, the CDR3 reads TGTGCCAGCAGTTACCTCCTTGGGACAGGGGATTCACCCCTCCACTTT.

The rearrangement links TRBV7-2 to TRBJ1-5; unclear D gene. The CDR3 runs 16 residues. The germline V and J ends were trimmed by 3 bases and 2 bases, with 14 bases remaining between them. The germline V gene has CDR1 SGHTA and CDR2 FQGNSA. CDR3 region: CASSFQFRSGNQPQHF. CDR3 DNA: TGTGCCAGCAGCTTCCAGTTCAGGTCCGGCAATCAGCCCCAGCATTTT.

This chain joins TRBV7-3 and TRBJ1-1; D is ambiguous. This CDR3 has 13 residues. Germline V CDR1 and CDR2: SGHTA, FQGTGA. Trimming pared 3 bases from V and 5 bases from J, leaving 10 bases between. The CDR3 DNA reads as TGTGCCAGCAGCTTGGGCAGCGGAACTGAAGCTTTCTTT. This gives the protein CASSLGSGTEAFF. The complete variable domain, with remaining parts taken from reference TRBV7-3 and TRBJ1-1, reads GAGVSQTPSNKVTEKGKYVELRCDPISGHTALYWYRQSLGQGPEFLIYFQGTGAADDSGLPNDRFFAVRPEGSVSTLKIQRTERGDSAVYLCASSLGSGTEAFFGQGTRLTVV.